This T cell receptor (beta chain) was documented in a study of cytomegalovirus exposure and HLA in healthy donors. Study context: From 150 million to 200 million T cells, an earlier analysis saw approximately 110 million unique TCR beta sequences. The study's findings and limits: Cytomegalovirus-associated status was assigned to around 160 TCR beta chains. Reports indicated that the classifier achieved high specificity and sensitivity in diagnosing cytomegalovirus status.

At the time of sampling, donors were nominally healthy, though unrecorded immune exposures were likely. CDR1 MNHEY and CDR2 SMNVEV come from the germline V gene (reference sequence). CDR3 length equals 12 residues. J lost 5 bases, V lost 6 bases, and 1 base had no gene match. Of note for this clone: Its antigen is still unknown.

PCR involved 60 Vbeta and 13 Jbeta primers. Sequencing was performed with immunoSEQ multiplex PCR; in TCRdb, only in-frame clones are kept and a portion is missing. The table has under 150,000 clones, around 80% seen once; the top ten hold around 1.9%. The sequence derives from a woman between 50 and 59 years old in good health and CMV-seronegative. The rearrangement links TRBV27 to TRBJ1-2; 9 positions agree with TRBD1. Sequencing used PBMCs. CDR3 sequence: CASRGTGYGYTF. The CDR3 region has the DNA TGTGCCAGCAGGGGGACAGGGTATGGCTACACCTTC.